The following is a T cell receptor beta chain sequence with its context. What it binds is unknown. The sample contains more than one DNA sequence encoding this CDR3. The data were produced by immunoSEQ multiplex PCR, yet TCRdb's version contains in-frame clones alone and is incomplete. Altogether roughly 89,000 clones are present, approximately 91% being singletons, with the ten largest covering around 0.33%. Germline lookup yields CDR1 SGHTA and CDR2 FQGNSA. V shed 1 base, J shed 4 bases, and the junction held 3 bases outside the gene matches. The CDR3 consists of 15 residues. This entry comes from a study of OX40 agonist ivuxolimab in advanced cancers. Study observations and caveats: In the 0.1 to 3.0 mg/kg range, CD4+ and CD8+ blood T cells had expanded clonally by week 6.

The receptor was derived from an adult with an advanced solid tumor such as melanoma, head and neck, liver or kidney cancer. The sequenced sample was CD4+ or CD8+ T cells sorted from blood, obtained in a trial of the OX40 agonist ivuxolimab. This chain uses TRBV7-2 with TRBJ2-7; 11 nucleotides align to TRBD2. CDR3 in amino acids: CASSLGTSGSYEQYF. CDR3 in DNA: TGTGCCAGCAGCTTAGGCACTAGCGGGAGTTACGAGCAGTACTTC.